These T cell receptor beta chains were read from a single sample in a study of PD-L1 blockade in urothelial cancer. Profiled with immunoSEQ multiplex PCR; TCRdb holds only in-frame clones, not every one. The data show more than 85,000 clones, with around 86% seen just once and roughly 2% held by the top ten. The sample here was PBMCs, taken around atezolizumab (anti-PD-L1) treatment. The receptors shown here come from a man between 60 and 75 years old with urothelial cancer. The CDR3 runs from the conserved cysteine through the conserved F or W. Fields, in order: J gene, D gene, clone size, V gene, CDR3 protein, CDR3 DNA. D genes are given only for firm matches. Part of the rows lack a size; the others show once, few, many or a class for expanded clones.

>TRBJ2-1|TRBD1|-|TRBV7-9
CASSSGTGVYNEQFF
TGTGCCAGCAGCTCCGGGACAGGGGTATACAATGAGCAGTTCTTC
>TRBJ2-4|TRBD1|-|TRBV7-3
CASSSDRDGIQYF
TGTGCCAGCAGCTCCGACAGGGACGGCATTCAGTACTTC
>TRBJ1-2|-|-|TRBV19
CASSAQVVSNYGYTF
TGTGCCAGTAGTGCCCAAGTAGTATCTAACTATGGCTACACCTTC
>TRBJ2-1|TRBD2|-|TRBV4-1
CASSQAGLAGYNEQFF
TGCGCCAGCAGCCAGGCAGGACTAGCGGGGTACAATGAGCAGTTCTTC
>TRBJ2-7|-|once|TRBV10-1
CASSSRGFEQYF
TGCGCCAGCAGTTCCAGGGGATTTGAGCAGTACTTC
>TRBJ1-6|-|once|TRBV5-1
CASSPAGQGDSPLHF
TGCGCCAGCAGCCCCGCGGGGCAGGGCGATTCACCCCTCCACTTT
>TRBJ2-3|TRBD2|-|TRBV7-6
CASSLSGGYTGDTQYF
TGTGCCAGCAGCCTAAGCGGGGGGTACACAGGAGATACGCAGTATTTT
>TRBJ2-1|TRBD2|-|TRBV9
CASSATTSGYNEQFF
TGTGCCAGCAGCGCGACGACTAGCGGGTACAATGAGCAGTTCTTC
>TRBJ2-7|TRBD2|once|TRBV14
CASSQTAPGLAGGSYEQYF
TGTGCCAGCAGCCAAACCGCACCGGGACTAGCGGGAGGAAGTTACGAGCAGTACTTC
>TRBJ1-2|TRBD1|once|TRBV5-1
CASIPGGQGDYGYTF
TGCGCCAGCATACCCGGAGGGCAGGGGGACTATGGCTACACCTTC
>TRBJ2-1|TRBD2|once|TRBV5-1
CASSFPSTSGESYNEQFF
TGCGCCAGCAGCTTTCCATCGACTAGCGGGGAATCCTACAATGAGCAGTTCTTC
>TRBJ1-3|-|-|TRBV5-1
CASSSGRGLTGNTIYF
TGCGCCAGCAGCTCTGGTCGGGGGTTAACTGGAAACACCATATATTTT
>TRBJ2-7|-|-|TRBV6-5
CASSYSRVGTYEQYF
TGTGCCAGCAGTTACTCGAGGGTTGGGACCTACGAGCAGTACTTC
>TRBJ2-7|-|few|TRBV21-1
CASSKGQGAYEQYF
TGTGCCAGCAGCAAAGGACAGGGGGCCTACGAGCAGTACTTC
>TRBJ2-4|-|-|TRBV28
CASSLGGAKNIQYF
TGTGCCAGCAGTTTGGGGGGAGCCAAAAACATTCAGTACTTC
>TRBJ2-5|TRBD2|-|TRBV6-1
CASSATSGTHLQETQYF
TGTGCCAGCAGTGCGACTAGCGGGACCCATCTCCAAGAGACCCAGTACTTC
>TRBJ2-7|-|-|TRBV7-9
CASSLAGQLPYEQYF
TGTGCCAGCAGCTTAGCTGGACAGCTACCCTACGAGCAGTACTTC
>TRBJ2-1|-|-|TRBV29-1
CSVLAGSNEQFF
TGCAGCGTTTTAGCTGGATCAAATGAGCAGTTCTTC
>TRBJ2-1|-|-|TRBV4-3
CASSQDSVSYNEQFF
TGCGCCAGCAGCCAAGACTCGGTCTCCTACAATGAGCAGTTCTTC
>TRBJ1-2|-|-|TRBV14
CASSSRQTLGYGYTF
TGTGCCAGCAGCTCACGACAGACCCTGGGCTATGGCTACACCTTC
>TRBJ1-3|-|-|TRBV5-4
CASSSEYSGNTIYF
TGTGCCAGCAGCTCAGAATACTCTGGAAACACCATATATTTT
>TRBJ1-6|-|-|TRBV18
CASSGSSTDTYNSPLHF
TGTGCCAGCTCGGGTAGCAGCACCGATACCTATAATTCACCCCTCCACTTT